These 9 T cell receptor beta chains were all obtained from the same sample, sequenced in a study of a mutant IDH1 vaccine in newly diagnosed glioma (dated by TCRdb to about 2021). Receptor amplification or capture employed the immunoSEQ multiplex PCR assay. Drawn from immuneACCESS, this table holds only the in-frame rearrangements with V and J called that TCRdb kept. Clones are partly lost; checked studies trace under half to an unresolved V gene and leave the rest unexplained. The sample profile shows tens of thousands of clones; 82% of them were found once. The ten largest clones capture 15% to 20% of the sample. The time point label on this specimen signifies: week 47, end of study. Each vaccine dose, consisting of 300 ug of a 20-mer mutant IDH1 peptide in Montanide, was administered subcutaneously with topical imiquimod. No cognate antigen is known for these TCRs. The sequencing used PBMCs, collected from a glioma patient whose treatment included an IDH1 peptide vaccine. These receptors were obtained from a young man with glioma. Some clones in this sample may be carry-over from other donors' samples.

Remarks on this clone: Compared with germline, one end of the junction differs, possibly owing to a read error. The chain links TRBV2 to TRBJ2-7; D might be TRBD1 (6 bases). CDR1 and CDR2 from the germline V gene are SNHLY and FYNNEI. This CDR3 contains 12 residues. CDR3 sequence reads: CASGRDNVRVPF. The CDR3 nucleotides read TGTGCCAGCGGCCGGGACAATGTTCGGGTCCCCTTC. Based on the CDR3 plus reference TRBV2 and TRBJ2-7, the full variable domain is EPEVTQTPSHQVTQMGQEVILRCVPISNHLYFYWYRQILGQKVEFLVSFYNNEISEKSEIFDDQFSVERPDGSNFTLKIRSTKLEDSAMYFCASGRDNVRVPFGPGTRLTVT.

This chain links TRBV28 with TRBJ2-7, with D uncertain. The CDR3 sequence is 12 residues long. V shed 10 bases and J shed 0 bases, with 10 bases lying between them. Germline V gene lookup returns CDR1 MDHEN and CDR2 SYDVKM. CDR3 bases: TGTGCCACCTCTCCAATCTCCTACGAGCAGTACTTC. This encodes CATSPISYEQYF. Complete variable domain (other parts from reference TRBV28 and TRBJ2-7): DVKVTQSSRYLVKRTGEKVFLECVQDMDHENMFWYRQDPGLGLRLIYFSYDVKMKEKGDIPEGYSVSREKKERFSLILESASTNQTSMYLCATSPISYEQYFGPGTRLTVT.

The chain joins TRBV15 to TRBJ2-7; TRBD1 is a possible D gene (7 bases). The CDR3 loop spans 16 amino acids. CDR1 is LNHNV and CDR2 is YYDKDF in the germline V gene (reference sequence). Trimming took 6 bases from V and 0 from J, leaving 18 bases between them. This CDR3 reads CATSRQGGRGSYEQYF. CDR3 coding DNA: TGTGCCACCAGTCGGCAGGGGGGTAGGGGCTCCTACGAGCAGTACTTC.

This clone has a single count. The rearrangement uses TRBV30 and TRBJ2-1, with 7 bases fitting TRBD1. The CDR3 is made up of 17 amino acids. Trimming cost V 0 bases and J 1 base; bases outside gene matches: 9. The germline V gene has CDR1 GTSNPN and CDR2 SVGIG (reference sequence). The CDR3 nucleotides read TGTGCCTGGAGTGTACAGGTAACAGGGGTTTCCTACAATGAGCAGTTCTTC. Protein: CAWSVQVTGVSYNEQFF.

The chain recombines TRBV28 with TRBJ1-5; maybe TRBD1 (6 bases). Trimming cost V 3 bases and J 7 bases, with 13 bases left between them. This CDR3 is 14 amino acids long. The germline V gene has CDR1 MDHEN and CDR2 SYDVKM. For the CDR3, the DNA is TGTGCCAGCAGTTTGGAGACAGGTCTACAGCCCCAGCATTTT. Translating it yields CASSLETGLQPQHF.

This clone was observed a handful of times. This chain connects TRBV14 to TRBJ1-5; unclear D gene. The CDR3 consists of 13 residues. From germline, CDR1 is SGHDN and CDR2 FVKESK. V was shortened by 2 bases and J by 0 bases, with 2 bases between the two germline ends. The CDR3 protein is CASSQHSNQPQHF. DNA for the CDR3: TGTGCCAGCAGCCAACATAGCAATCAGCCCCAGCATTTT. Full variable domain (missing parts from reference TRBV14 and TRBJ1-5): EAGVTQFPSHSVIEKGQTVTLRCDPISGHDNLYWYRRVMGKEIKFLLHFVKESKQDESGMPNNRFLAERTGGTYSTLKVQPAELEDSGVYFCASSQHSNQPQHFGDGTRLSIL.

CDR3 residues: CASSLGGTGSYEQYF. CDR3 nucleotides: TGTGCCAGCAGTTTAGGAGGGACAGGGAGCTACGAGCAGTACTTC. V gene TRBV28 combines with J gene TRBJ2-5; 9 bases are a match to TRBD1. Matching the DNA end better, TRBJ2-7 makes the J call doubtful. The CDR3 covers 15 residues. CDR1 is MDHEN, CDR2 SYDVKM, per germline.

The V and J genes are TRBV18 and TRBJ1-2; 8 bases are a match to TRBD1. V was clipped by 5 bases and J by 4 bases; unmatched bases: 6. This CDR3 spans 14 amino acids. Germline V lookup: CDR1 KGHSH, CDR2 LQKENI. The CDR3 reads CASSVVQGVYGYTF. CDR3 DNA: TGTGCCAGCTCAGTAGTACAGGGGGTCTATGGCTACACCTTC.

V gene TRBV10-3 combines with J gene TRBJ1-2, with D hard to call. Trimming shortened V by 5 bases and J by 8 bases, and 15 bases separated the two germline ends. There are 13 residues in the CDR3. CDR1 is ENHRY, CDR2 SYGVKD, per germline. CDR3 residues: CAISWREADGYTF. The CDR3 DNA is TGTGCCATCAGTTGGAGGGAGGCCGACGGCTACACCTTC.